This T cell receptor beta chain was profiled in a study of CD8+ T cells in alopecia areata. Study results and caveats: Since there was just one nonresponder, nobody can yet say how baseline CD8+ expansion ties to response.

This CDR3 region has 15 residues. Germline values: CDR1 ENHRY, CDR2 SYGVKD. J was trimmed by 5 bases and V by 6 bases; bases with no gene match: 11. Treatment specified: oral pan-JAK inhibitor, 5-10 mg twice daily. RNA extraction was followed by reverse transcription into cDNA, which acted as the sequencing template. Data came from immunoSEQ multiplex PCR; TCRdb stores just in-frame clones and leaves some out. This repertoire shows about 280,000 clones, roughly 64% found once; its top ten account for about 1.8%. This clone was counted only a few times. Its cognate antigen is unknown. The chain carries TRBV10-3 and TRBJ2-5, with 8 bases that match TRBD1. This TCR derives from a human donor with alopecia areata. The starting material was CD4+ T cells sorted from blood, obtained at week 24, from a patient treated with tofacitinib. This CDR3 reads CAIRALLTGVETQYF. DNA of the CDR3: TGTGCCATCAGGGCGTTACTGACAGGGGTGGAGACCCAGTACTTC.